Shown below are 12 T cell receptor beta chains from a single sample sequenced in a study of shared clonotypes between healthy human individuals. Sequencing was performed with immunoSEQ multiplex PCR; in TCRdb, only in-frame clones are kept and a portion is missing. Of nearly 2 million clones listed, over 85% are singletons. In the naive CD8 group, cells lacked CD45RO and were positively selected for CCR7, so terminally differentiated effector memory CD45RA+ cells were left out. Sample: naive CD8+ T cells sorted from blood. Receptors originate from a man aged 18 to 30 in good health.

V usage is TRBV30 and J usage is TRBJ2-2; a weak D match, TRBD1 (5 bases). Germline CDR1 GTSNPN, CDR2 SVGIG (reference sequence). V was shortened by 3 bases and J by 3 bases, with 14 bases between the two germline ends. This CDR3 has 15 residues. CDR3 coding DNA: TGTGCCTGGAGCCTAGGGGCAGACTACACCGGGGAGCTGTTTTTT. Translation: CAWSLGADYTGELFF.

The chain has TRBV6-6 and TRBJ2-5; 8 bases align to TRBD2. This CDR3 spans 16 amino acids. Germline V lookup: CDR1 MNHNY, CDR2 SVGAGI (reference sequence). V lost 6 bases to trimming and J lost 2 bases; unmatched junction nucleotides: 11. CDR3 loop: CASSGLAPRGQETQYF. CDR3 in DNA: TGTGCCAGCAGCGGACTAGCTCCGAGGGGGCAAGAGACCCAGTACTTC.

The V and J genes are TRBV7-9 and TRBJ1-1, with D tentatively TRBD1 (6 bases). The CDR3 sequence is 15 residues long. V lost 1 base to trimming and J lost 4 bases, with 13 bases between them. Per the germline V gene, CDR1 is SEHNR and CDR2 is FQNEAQ (reference sequence). The CDR3 region is CASSLDEGGFTEAFF. CDR3 bases: TGTGCCAGCAGCTTAGACGAGGGGGGATTCACTGAAGCTTTCTTT. The full variable domain, rest sourced from reference TRBV7-9 and TRBJ1-1, is DTGVSQNPRHKITKRGQNVTFRCDPISEHNRLYWYRQTLGQGPEFLTYFQNEAQLEKSRLLSDRFSAERPKGSFSTLEIQRTEQGDSAMYLCASSLDEGGFTEAFFGQGTRLTVV.

The rearrangement joins TRBV19 to TRBJ2-1; possibly TRBD2 for D (5 bases). Germline V CDR1 and CDR2: LNHDA, SQIVND (reference sequence). This CDR3 contains 15 residues. V shed 3 bases and J shed 3 bases, with 12 bases lying between them. CDR3 nucleotides: TGTGCCAGTAGTATGACGGCGGGTGGCTACAATGAGCAGTTCTTC. Translating gives CASSMTAGGYNEQFF.

This chain connects TRBV2 to TRBJ2-5, with D possibly matching TRBD2 (6 bases). Trimming took off 8 bases at V and 5 bases at J, with 15 bases between the two ends. CDR1 is SNHLY and CDR2 is FYNNEI in the germline V gene. There are 13 residues in the CDR3. This CDR3 reads CASPPAGGETQYF. The CDR3, as DNA: TGTGCCAGCCCCCCAGCTGGGGGGGAGACCCAGTACTTC.

J is TRBJ2-7 and V is TRBV27; weak D call: TRBD1 (6 bases). The germline gives CDR1 MNHEY, CDR2 SMNVEV (reference sequence). The CDR3 consists of 14 residues. V was cut by 3 bases and J by 3 bases, with 12 bases left in between. The CDR3 loop reads CASSFGVGGYEQYF. CDR3 nucleotides: TGTGCCAGCAGTTTCGGGGTAGGGGGCTACGAGCAGTACTTC.

The chain employs TRBV7-9 and TRBJ2-7; perhaps TRBD2 as D (6 bases). The CDR3 has 18 amino acids. The V gene's germline CDR1 is SEHNR and CDR2 FQNEAQ (reference sequence). Trimming stripped 2 bases from V and 10 bases from J, with 30 bases between. CDR3 protein: CASSLIGGMGLGHADQYF. The CDR3 DNA sequence: TGTGCCAGCAGCTTAATAGGTGGAATGGGACTCGGTCATGCGGACCAGTACTTC.

The chain links TRBV28 to TRBJ2-1; 15 nucleotides match TRBD2. Trimming cost V 6 bases and J 10 bases; bases outside gene matches: 10. Germline V gives CDR1 MDHEN, CDR2 SYDVKM. The CDR3 length is 16 residues. The CDR3 DNA reads as TGTGCCAGCAGCTCCGCCGGGACTAGCGGGGGGCCCGAGCAGTTCTTC. The encoded protein is CASSSAGTSGGPEQFF.

The chain carries TRBV7-8 and TRBJ2-5, with TRBD2 matching over 11 bases. This CDR3 comprises 17 residues. Germline loops: CDR1 SGHVS, CDR2 FQNEAQ. Trimming cost V 5 bases and J 0 bases; bases outside gene matches: 8. The CDR3 loop is CASSTQLAGVDQETQYF. The DNA of the CDR3 is TGTGCCAGCAGCACCCAACTAGCGGGGGTCGACCAAGAGACCCAGTACTTC.

Concerning this clone: This sample also contains other DNA sequences that code for the same CDR3. The chain has TRBV19 and TRBJ1-1, with no clear D. The germline V gene has CDR1 LNHDA and CDR2 SQIVND (reference sequence). The length of the CDR3 is 12 residues. V was shortened by 1 base and J by 7 bases, with 7 bases between the two germline ends. CDR3 region: CASSIGGSEAFF. CDR3 DNA: TGTGCCAGTAGTATAGGAGGGAGTGAAGCTTTCTTT.

The chain links TRBV4-1 to TRBJ1-1; possible D gene TRBD1, 6 bases. CDR3 length: 14 residues. The V end lost 6 bases, the J end lost 4 bases, and 15 bases lay between the germline ends. Germline CDR1 is MGHRA and CDR2 is YSYEKL. As DNA, the CDR3 is TGCGCCAGCAGTCCACAGGGAGTCGGCACTGAAGCTTTCTTT. This encodes CASSPQGVGTEAFF.

The V and J genes are TRBV7-9 and TRBJ1-2; 7 bases are a match to TRBD1. Germline trimming cut 1 base from V and 5 bases from J; bases unmatched to any gene: 10. CDR1 and CDR2 (germline): SEHNR, FQNEAQ (reference sequence). This CDR3 spans 16 amino acids. In DNA, the CDR3 is TGTGCCAGCAGCTTAGAGCAGGGGGAGCGCCTTTATGGCTACACCTTC. Its translation: CASSLEQGERLYGYTF. Filled out from reference TRBV7-9 and TRBJ1-2, the complete variable domain reads DTGVSQNPRHKITKRGQNVTFRCDPISEHNRLYWYRQTLGQGPEFLTYFQNEAQLEKSRLLSDRFSAERPKGSFSTLEIQRTEQGDSAMYLCASSLEQGERLYGYTFGSGTRLTVV.